The clone carrying this TCR beta chain was found a few times. What it recognizes is unknown. This CDR3 is built from 15 residues. The germline gives CDR1 LNHDA, CDR2 SQIVND (reference sequence). V was cut by 8 bases and J by 4 bases, with 20 bases left in between. TCRdb keeps only in-frame clones here, not all; method: immunoSEQ multiplex PCR. The sample consists of around 20,000 clones, about 71% of them appearing once. The sample originates from a study of STAT5B mutations in CD4+ large granular lymphocyte leukemia. Overall study: The CDR3 'QG' motif was associated with a particular HLA allele among healthy donors. Study-wide findings and caveats: Without putative leukemic clones, patient CD4-sorted repertoires remained more clonal than healthy CD4+ repertoires.

The chain carries TRBV19 and TRBJ1-1; D uncertain. The source material was CD4+ T cells from blood buffy coats. This TCR was sampled from a human donor in good health. The CDR3 here is CASSPSGPGGTEAFF. The CDR3 DNA reads TGTGCCAGTTCCCCATCTGGCCCCGGAGGCACTGAAGCTTTCTTT. Full variable domain (outside the CDR3, taken from reference TRBV19 and TRBJ1-1): DGGITQSPKYLFRKEGQNVTLSCEQNLNHDAMYWYRQDPGQGLRLIYYSQIVNDFQKGDIAEGYSVSREKKESFPLTVTSAQKNPTAFYLCASSPSGPGGTEAFFGQGTRLTVV.